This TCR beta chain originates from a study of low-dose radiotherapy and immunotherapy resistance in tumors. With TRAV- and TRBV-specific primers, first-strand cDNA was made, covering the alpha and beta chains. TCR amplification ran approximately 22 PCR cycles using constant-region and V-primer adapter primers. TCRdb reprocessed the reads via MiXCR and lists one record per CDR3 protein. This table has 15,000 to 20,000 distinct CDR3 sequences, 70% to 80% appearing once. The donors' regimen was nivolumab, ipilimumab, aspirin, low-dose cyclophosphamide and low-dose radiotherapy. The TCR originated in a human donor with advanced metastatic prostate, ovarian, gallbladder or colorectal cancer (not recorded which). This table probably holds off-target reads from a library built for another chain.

The CDR3 sequence: CASSSSVTGTRSYEQYF. DNA for the CDR3: TGTGCCAGCAGCTCTTCAGTTACCGGCACAAGATCCTACGAGCAGTACTTC. The V call is TRBV7-2, the J call TRBJ2-7; the D is unclear. The V end lost 4 bases, the J end lost 1 base, and 20 bases lay between the germline ends. The CDR3 spans 17 residues. The germline CDR1 and CDR2 sequences are SGHTA and FQGNSA.